This TCR beta chain came from a study of blood T cell repertoires in COVID-19. Looking at the study overall: Specimens from acute and convalescent COVID-19 originated in the United States, Italy and Spain. T cells, B-cell-depleted T cells, or PBMCs supplied cDNA or gDNA.

The germline V and J ends were trimmed by 3 bases and 8 bases, with 17 bases remaining between them. The CDR3 loop spans 14 amino acids. The germline CDR1 and CDR2 sequences are LNHDA and SQIVND (reference sequence). Per the authors' pipeline: Reference gene primer amplification gave nucleated cell count estimates. Profiled with immunoSEQ multiplex PCR; TCRdb holds only in-frame clones, not every one. V, J and clone size reflect that table, while D and trimming were determined from the DNA. This table has some 150,000 clones, about 90% appearing once. The J gene is TRBJ2-7, the V gene TRBV19; the D gene is possibly TRBD1 (5 bases). The clonotype was recovered from a man between 50 and 59 years old with active COVID-19. Sequenced material: peripheral blood. CDR3 sequence (DNA): TGTGCCAGTAGTATTTTAGGCAGGGCGTCTCAGCAGTACTTC. Protein sequence: CASSILGRASQQYF.